This record concerns one T cell receptor (beta chain) sequence. The V gene's germline CDR1 is SGHRS and CDR2 YFSETQ. This CDR3 has 17 amino acids. TCRdb reanalyzed the 5' RACE reads and collapses them to one entry per CDR3 protein, without DNA. The sample shows about 460,000 distinct CDR3 sequences, and about 1.5% sits with its ten largest clones. The sample comes from a study of T cells expressing NK-cell markers. Study details: Repertoire data for TCR beta were derived from sorted T cells (CD3+CD56+NKG2C+, CD3+CD56+NKG2C- and CD3+CD56-NKG2C+).

This receptor was identified in a woman aged 45-65 years in good health. The chain couples TRBV5-1 to TRBJ2-6; TCRdb designates TRBD1, a call that cannot be tested without DNA. Specimen: blood T cells: a sorted CD56 or NKG2C T cell subset, CD4+ or CD8+ T cells, or bulk PBMC T cells (not recorded which). Here the CDR3 reads CASSLGTGFAGANVLTF.